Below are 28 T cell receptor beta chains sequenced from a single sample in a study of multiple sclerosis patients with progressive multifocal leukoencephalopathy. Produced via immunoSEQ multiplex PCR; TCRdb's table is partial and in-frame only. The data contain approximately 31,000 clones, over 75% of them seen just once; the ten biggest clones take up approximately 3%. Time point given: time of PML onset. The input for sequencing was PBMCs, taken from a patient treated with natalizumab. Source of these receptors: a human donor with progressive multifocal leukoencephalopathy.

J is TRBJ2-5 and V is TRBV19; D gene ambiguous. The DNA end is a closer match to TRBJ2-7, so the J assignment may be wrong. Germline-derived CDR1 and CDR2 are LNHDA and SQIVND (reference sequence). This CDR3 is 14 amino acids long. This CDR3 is CASSALLAVYEQYF. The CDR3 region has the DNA TGTGCCAGTAGCGCTCTCCTCGCCGTCTACGAGCAGTACTTC.

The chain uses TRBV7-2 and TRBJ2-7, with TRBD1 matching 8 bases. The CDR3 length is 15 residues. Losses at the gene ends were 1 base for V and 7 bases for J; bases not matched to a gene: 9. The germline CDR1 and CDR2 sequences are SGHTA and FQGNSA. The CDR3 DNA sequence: TGTGCCAGCAGCTTAGAAGCAGGGGGCCGGGGGGAGCAGTACTTC. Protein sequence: CASSLEAGGRGEQYF.

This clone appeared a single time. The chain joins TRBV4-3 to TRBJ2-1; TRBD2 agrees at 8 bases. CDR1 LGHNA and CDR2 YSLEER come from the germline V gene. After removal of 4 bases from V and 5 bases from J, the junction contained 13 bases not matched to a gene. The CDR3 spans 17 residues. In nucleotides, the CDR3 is TGCGCCAGCAGCCCGGATGTTGGCGGGAGGAACGACAATGAGCAGTTCTTC. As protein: CASSPDVGGRNDNEQFF.

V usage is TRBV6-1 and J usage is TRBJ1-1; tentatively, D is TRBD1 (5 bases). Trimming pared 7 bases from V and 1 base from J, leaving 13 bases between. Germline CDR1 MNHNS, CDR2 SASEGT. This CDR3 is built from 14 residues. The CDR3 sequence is CASNRAGGNTEAFF. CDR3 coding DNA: TGTGCCAGCAACAGAGCGGGGGGGAACACTGAAGCTTTCTTT.

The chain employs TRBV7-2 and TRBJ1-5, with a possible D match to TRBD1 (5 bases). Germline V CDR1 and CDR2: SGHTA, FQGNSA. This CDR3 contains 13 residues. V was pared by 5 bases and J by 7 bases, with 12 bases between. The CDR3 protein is CASSPGRRQPQHF. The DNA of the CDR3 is TGTGCCAGCAGCCCGGGACGCAGGCAGCCCCAGCATTTT.

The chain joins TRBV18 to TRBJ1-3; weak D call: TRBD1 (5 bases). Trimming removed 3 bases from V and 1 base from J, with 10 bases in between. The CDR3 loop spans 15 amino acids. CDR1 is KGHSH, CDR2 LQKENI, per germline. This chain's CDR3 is CASSPVGGSGNTIYF. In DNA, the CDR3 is TGTGCCAGCTCACCGGTCGGGGGGTCTGGAAACACCATATATTTT.

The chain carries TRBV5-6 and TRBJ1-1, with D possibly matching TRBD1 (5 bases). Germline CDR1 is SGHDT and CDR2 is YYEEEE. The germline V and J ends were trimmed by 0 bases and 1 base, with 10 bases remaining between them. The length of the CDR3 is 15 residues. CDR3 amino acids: CASSLGWGTNTEAFF. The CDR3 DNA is TGTGCCAGCAGCTTGGGTTGGGGGACGAACACTGAAGCTTTCTTT.

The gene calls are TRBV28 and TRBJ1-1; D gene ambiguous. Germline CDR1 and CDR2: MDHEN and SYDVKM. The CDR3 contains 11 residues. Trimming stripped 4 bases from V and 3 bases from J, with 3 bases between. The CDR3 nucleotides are TGTGCCAGCAGTTACTACACTGAAGCTTTCTTT. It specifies CASSYYTEAFF.

Written as DNA, the CDR3 is TGTGCTAGTGAGGGTGGAAACACCATATATTTT. This encodes CASEGGNTIYF. The rearrangement links TRBV12-5 to TRBJ1-3; D is uncertain. Germline assignment: CDR1 LGHNT and CDR2 FRNRAP. The CDR3 spans 11 residues. V lost 7 bases and J lost 3, with 4 bases in between.

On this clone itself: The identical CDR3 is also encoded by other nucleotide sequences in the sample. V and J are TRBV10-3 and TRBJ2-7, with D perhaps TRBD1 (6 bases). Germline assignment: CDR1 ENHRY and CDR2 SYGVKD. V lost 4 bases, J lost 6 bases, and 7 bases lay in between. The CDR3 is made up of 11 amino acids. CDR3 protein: CAISGGREQYF. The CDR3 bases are TGTGCCATCAGTGGGGGGCGCGAGCAGTACTTC.

The CDR3 spells CATNREQVNEQFF. As DNA, the CDR3 is TGTGCGACTAACAGGGAACAGGTCAATGAGCAGTTCTTC. This sequence joins TRBV5-8 and TRBJ2-1, with D perhaps TRBD1 (6 bases). Germline V gives CDR1 SGHTS, CDR2 YDEGEE. CDR3 length: 13 amino acids.

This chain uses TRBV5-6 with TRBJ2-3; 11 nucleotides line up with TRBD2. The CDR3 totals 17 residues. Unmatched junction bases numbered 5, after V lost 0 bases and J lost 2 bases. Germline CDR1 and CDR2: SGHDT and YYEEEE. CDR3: CASSLAGTSGHTDTQYF. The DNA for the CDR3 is TGTGCCAGCAGCTTGGCCGGGACTAGCGGACACACAGATACGCAGTATTTT.

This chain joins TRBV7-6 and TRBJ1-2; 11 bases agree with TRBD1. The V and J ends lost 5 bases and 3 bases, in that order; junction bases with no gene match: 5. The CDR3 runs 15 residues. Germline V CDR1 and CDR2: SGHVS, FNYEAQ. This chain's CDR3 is CASSAGQGGYYGYTF. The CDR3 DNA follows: TGTGCCAGCAGCGCGGGACAGGGGGGCTACTATGGCTACACCTTC. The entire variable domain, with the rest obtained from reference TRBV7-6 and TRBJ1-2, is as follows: GAGVSQSPRYKVTKRGQDVALRCDPISGHVSLYWYRQALGQGPEFLTYFNYEAQQDKSGLPNDRFSAERPEGSISTLTIQRTEQRDSAMYRCASSAGQGGYYGYTFGSGTRLTVV.

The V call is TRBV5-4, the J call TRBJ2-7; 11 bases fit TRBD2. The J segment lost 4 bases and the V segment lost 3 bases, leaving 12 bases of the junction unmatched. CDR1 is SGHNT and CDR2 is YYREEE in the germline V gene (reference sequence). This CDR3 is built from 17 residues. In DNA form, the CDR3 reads TGTGCCAGCAGCTCTGAATACCCGGGACTAGCGGTTTACGAGCAGTACTTC. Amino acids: CASSSEYPGLAVYEQYF.

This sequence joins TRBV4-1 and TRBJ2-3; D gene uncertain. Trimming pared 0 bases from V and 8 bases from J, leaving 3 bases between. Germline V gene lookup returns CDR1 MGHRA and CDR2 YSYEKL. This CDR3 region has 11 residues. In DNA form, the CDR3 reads TGCGCCAGCAGCCAAGAAGCTACGCAGTATTTT. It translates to CASSQEATQYF.

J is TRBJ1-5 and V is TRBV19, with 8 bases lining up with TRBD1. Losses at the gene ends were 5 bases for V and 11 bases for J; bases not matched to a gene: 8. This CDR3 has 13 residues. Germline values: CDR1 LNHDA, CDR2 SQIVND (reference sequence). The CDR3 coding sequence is TGTGCCAGTAGTGGACAGGGCATTACGGCCCAGCATTTT. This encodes CASSGQGITAQHF. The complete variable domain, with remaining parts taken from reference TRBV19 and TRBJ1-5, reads DGGITQSPKYLFRKEGQNVTLSCEQNLNHDAMYWYRQDPGQGLRLIYYSQIVNDFQKGDIAEGYSVSREKKESFPLTVTSAQKNPTAFYLCASSGQGITAQHFGDGTRLSIL.

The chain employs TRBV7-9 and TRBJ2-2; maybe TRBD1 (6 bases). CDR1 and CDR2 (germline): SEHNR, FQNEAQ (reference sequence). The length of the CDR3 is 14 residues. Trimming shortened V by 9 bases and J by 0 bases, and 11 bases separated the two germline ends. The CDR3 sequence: CASSTGANTGELFF. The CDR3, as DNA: TGTGCCAGTTCGACAGGAGCGAACACCGGGGAGCTGTTTTTT.

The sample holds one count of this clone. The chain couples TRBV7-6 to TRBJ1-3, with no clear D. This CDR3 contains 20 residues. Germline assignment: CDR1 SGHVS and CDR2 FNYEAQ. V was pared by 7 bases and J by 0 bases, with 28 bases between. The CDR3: CASTQNYPSLNTSSGNTIYF. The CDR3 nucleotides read TGTGCCAGCACTCAAAACTATCCGAGTCTTAACACCTCCTCTGGAAACACCATATATTTT.

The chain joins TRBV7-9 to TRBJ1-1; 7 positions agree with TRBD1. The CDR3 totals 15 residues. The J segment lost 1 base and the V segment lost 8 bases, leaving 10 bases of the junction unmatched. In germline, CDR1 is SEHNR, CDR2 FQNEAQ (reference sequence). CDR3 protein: CASRPGGVQNTEAFF. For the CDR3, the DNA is TGTGCCAGCCGTCCAGGGGGAGTTCAGAACACTGAAGCTTTCTTT.

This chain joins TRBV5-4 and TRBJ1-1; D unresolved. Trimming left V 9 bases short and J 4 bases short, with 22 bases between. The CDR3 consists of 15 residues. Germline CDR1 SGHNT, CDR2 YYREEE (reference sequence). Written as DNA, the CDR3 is TGTGCCACCTCGCGGTCGACGGGAGTAGGCACTGAAGCTTTCTTT. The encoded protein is CATSRSTGVGTEAFF.

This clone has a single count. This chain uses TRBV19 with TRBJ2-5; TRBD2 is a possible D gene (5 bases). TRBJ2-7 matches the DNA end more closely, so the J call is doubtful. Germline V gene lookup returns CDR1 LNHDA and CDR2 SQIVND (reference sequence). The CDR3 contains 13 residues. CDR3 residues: CASSPGLSYEQYF. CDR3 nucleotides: TGTGCCAGTAGCCCTGGACTTTCCTACGAGCAGTACTTC.

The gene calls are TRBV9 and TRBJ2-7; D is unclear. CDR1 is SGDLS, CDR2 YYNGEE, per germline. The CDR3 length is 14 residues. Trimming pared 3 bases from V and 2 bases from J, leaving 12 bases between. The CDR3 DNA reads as TGTGCCAGCAGCGCCTCGGGCGGCCCCTACGAGCAGTACTTC. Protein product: CASSASGGPYEQYF. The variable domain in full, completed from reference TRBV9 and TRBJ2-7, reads DSGVTQTPKHLITATGQRVTLRCSPRSGDLSVYWYQQSLDQGLQFLIQYYNGEERAKGNILERFSAQQFPDLHSELNLSSLELGDSALYFCASSASGGPYEQYFGPGTRLTVT.

This chain's CDR3 is CASSLGGGRYEQYF. CDR3 nucleotides: TGTGCCAGCAGCCTGGGGGGAGGGAGGTACGAGCAGTACTTC. The V call is TRBV11-3, the J call TRBJ2-7, with TRBD2 matching over 7 bases. V lost 5 bases to trimming and J lost 4 bases; unmatched junction nucleotides: 8. Germline V gene data show CDR1 as SGHNT and CDR2 as YENEEA. The length of the CDR3 is 14 residues.

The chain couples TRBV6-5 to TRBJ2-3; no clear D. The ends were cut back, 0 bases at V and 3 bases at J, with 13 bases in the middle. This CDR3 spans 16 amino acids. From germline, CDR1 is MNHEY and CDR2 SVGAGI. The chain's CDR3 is CASSYSGSLITDTQYF. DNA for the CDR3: TGTGCCAGCAGTTACTCCGGCAGTCTGATTACAGATACGCAGTATTTT.

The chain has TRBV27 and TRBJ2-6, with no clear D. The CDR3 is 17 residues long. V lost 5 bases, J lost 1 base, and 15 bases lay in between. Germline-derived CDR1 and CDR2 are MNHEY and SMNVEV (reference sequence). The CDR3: CASSRYFELSGANVLTF. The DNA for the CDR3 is TGTGCCAGCAGTCGATACTTCGAACTGTCTGGGGCCAACGTCCTGACTTTC. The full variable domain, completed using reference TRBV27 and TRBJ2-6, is EAQVTQNPRYLITVTGKKLTVTCSQNMNHEYMSWYRQDPGLGLRQIYYSMNVEVTDKGDVPEGYKVSRKEKRNFPLILESPSPNQTSLYFCASSRYFELSGANVLTFGAGSRLTVL.

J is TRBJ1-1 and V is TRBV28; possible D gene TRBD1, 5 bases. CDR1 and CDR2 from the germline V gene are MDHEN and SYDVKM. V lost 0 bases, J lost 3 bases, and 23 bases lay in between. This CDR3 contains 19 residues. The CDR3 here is CASSLWAPYKGRTDTEAFF. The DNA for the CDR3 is TGTGCCAGCAGTTTATGGGCCCCCTACAAGGGGCGAACGGACACTGAAGCTTTCTTT.

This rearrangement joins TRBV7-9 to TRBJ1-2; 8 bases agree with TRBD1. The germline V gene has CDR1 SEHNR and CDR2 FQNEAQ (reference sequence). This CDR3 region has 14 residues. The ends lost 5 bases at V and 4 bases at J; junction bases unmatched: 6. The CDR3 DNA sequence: TGTGCCAGCAGCCTCGGACAGGGCCTCTATGGCTACACCTTC. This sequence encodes CASSLGQGLYGYTF.

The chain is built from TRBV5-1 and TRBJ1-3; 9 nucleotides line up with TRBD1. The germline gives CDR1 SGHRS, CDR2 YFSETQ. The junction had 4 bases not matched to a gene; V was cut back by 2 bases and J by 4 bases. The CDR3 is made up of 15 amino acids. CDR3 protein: CASSLTGGGGNTIYF. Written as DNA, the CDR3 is TGCGCCAGCAGCTTAACAGGGGGCGGAGGAAACACCATATATTTT.